The next 29 T cell receptor beta chains were all read from a single sample in a study of control samples from healthy donors and cancer patients. Measured with immunoSEQ multiplex PCR; TCRdb has only the in-frame clones, and not every one. The sample yields roughly 59,000 clones, roughly nine tenths seen once. The sample consisted of PBMCs. The receptors stem from a man between 35 and 55 years old with colorectal cancer.

The chain employs TRBV25-1 and TRBJ1-6; D possibly corresponds to TRBD1 (5 bases). The V end lost 4 bases, the J end lost 11 bases, and 15 bases lay between the germline ends. The CDR3 covers 14 residues. The germline CDR1 and CDR2 sequences are MGHDK and SYGVNS. The CDR3 sequence: CASSVQAGSTPLHF. In DNA form, the CDR3 reads TGTGCCAGCAGTGTACAGGCGGGTAGTACACCCCTCCACTTT.

This clone has a single count. The rearrangement joins TRBV2 to TRBJ1-2; no reliable D call. Germline V gene lookup returns CDR1 SNHLY and CDR2 FYNNEI. Trimming removed 3 bases at V and 4 bases at J, with 12 bases between. CDR3 length equals 14 residues. CDR3 DNA: TGTGCCAGCAGTGATAGGGCGTCTAGCTATGGCTACACCTTC. This codes for CASSDRASSYGYTF.

V and J are TRBV5-6 and TRBJ1-2, with D perhaps TRBD1 (5 bases). V lost 3 bases, J lost 4 bases, and 19 bases lay in between. CDR1 is SGHDT, CDR2 YYEEEE, per germline. The CDR3 covers 16 residues. CDR3 bases: TGTGCCAGCAGCTCTCTAGGGACCGTCCCTGTCTATGGCTACACCTTC. It encodes CASSSLGTVPVYGYTF.

The chain carries TRBV11-3 and TRBJ1-1, with a weak D call TRBD1 (5 bases). The V gene's germline CDR1 is SGHNT and CDR2 YENEEA. The CDR3 consists of 17 residues. Trimming took off 4 bases at V and 3 bases at J, with 21 bases between the two ends. The CDR3 DNA reads as TGTGCCAGCAGCTCAAGCTACACCCGGGACGGCTACACTGAAGCTTTCTTT. The encoded protein is CASSSSYTRDGYTEAFF.

This chain links TRBV19 with TRBJ2-7; 7 nucleotides align to TRBD2. Unmatched junction bases numbered 7, after V lost 1 base and J lost 4 bases. CDR1 and CDR2 from the germline V gene are LNHDA and SQIVND (reference sequence). The length of the CDR3 is 15 residues. CDR3 residues: CASSIGPRGIYEQYF. CDR3 sequence (DNA): TGTGCCAGTAGTATAGGACCGCGGGGGATATACGAGCAGTACTTC.

The V and J genes are TRBV18 and TRBJ2-3; 9 bases are shared with TRBD2. Germline V gives CDR1 KGHSH, CDR2 LQKENI. Unmatched junction bases numbered 3, after V lost 3 bases and J lost 5 bases. The CDR3 totals 14 residues. CDR3 region: CASSPLAGIDTQYF. CDR3 coding DNA: TGTGCCAGCTCACCCCTAGCGGGGATAGATACGCAGTATTTT.

This chain links TRBV5-8 with TRBJ2-5, with 7 nucleotides matching TRBD1. The ends lost 4 bases at V and 5 bases at J; junction bases unmatched: 8. The CDR3 sequence is 14 residues long. Germline CDR1 reads SGHTS; CDR2 reads YDEGEE. Written as DNA, the CDR3 is TGTGCCAGCAGCCTACGACAGGGCATCGAGACCCAGTACTTC. Protein: CASSLRQGIETQYF.

This clone appeared once. This rearrangement joins TRBV6-5 to TRBJ1-1, with D possibly being TRBD1 (6 bases). Germline CDR1 MNHEY, CDR2 SVGAGI. The V and J ends lost 2 bases and 0 bases respectively, with 13 bases between them. CDR3 length: 16 amino acids. In DNA, the CDR3 is TGTGCCAGCAGTTACCCCGACAGGACCATGAACACTGAAGCTTTCTTT. Translated: CASSYPDRTMNTEAFF.

The chain has TRBV2 and TRBJ1-2; D is possibly TRBD1 (6 bases). The length of the CDR3 is 11 residues. Germline lookup yields CDR1 SNHLY and CDR2 FYNNEI. V was trimmed by 4 bases and J by 8 bases, leaving 8 bases between them. CDR3 residues: CASSARGGYTF. For the CDR3, the DNA is TGTGCCAGCAGTGCCAGGGGCGGCTACACCTTC.

The chain combines TRBV7-8 with TRBJ1-3, with 8 bases matching TRBD1. V lost 5 bases to trimming and J lost 4 bases; unmatched junction nucleotides: 7. CDR1 SGHVS and CDR2 FQNEAQ come from the germline V gene. The CDR3 extends over 15 amino acids. The CDR3 nucleotides read TGTGCCAGCAGCCGACAGGGGAGAGGGGGAAACACCATATATTTT. This sequence encodes CASSRQGRGGNTIYF.

This chain connects TRBV7-9 to TRBJ1-5; 12 bases are a match to TRBD1. Per germline, CDR1 SEHNR and CDR2 FQNEAQ (reference sequence). This CDR3 is 16 amino acids long. The trim removed 5 bases at V and 5 bases at J, leaving 7 bases unmatched. CDR3 nucleotides: TGTGCCAGCAGCGTGTTGGGGACAGGGGGCCATCAGCCCCAGCATTTT. Its translation is CASSVLGTGGHQPQHF.

This clone was detected once. The chain employs TRBV24-1 and TRBJ2-3; TRBD1 matches at 9 bases. CDR1 is KGHDR and CDR2 is SFDVKD in the germline V gene. The CDR3 sequence is 15 residues long. V gave up 4 bases and J gave up 2 bases; unmatched junction bases: 3. CDR3 sequence: CATSEGDRVTDTQYF. The CDR3 bases are TGTGCCACCAGTGAGGGGGACAGGGTCACAGATACGCAGTATTTT.

This rearrangement joins TRBV9 to TRBJ2-7, with 11 bases fitting TRBD1. Germline V CDR1 and CDR2: SGDLS, YYNGEE. Trimming removed 3 bases from V and 5 bases from J; junction bases left unmatched: 13. The CDR3 loop spans 17 amino acids. CDR3 sequence reads: CASSAHRGGTGGDEQYF. The DNA of the CDR3 is TGTGCCAGCAGCGCCCACCGTGGGGGGACAGGGGGGGACGAGCAGTACTTC. Full variable domain (remainder filled in from reference TRBV9 and TRBJ2-7): DSGVTQTPKHLITATGQRVTLRCSPRSGDLSVYWYQQSLDQGLQFLIQYYNGEERAKGNILERFSAQQFPDLHSELNLSSLELGDSALYFCASSAHRGGTGGDEQYFGPGTRLTVT.

V is TRBV4-1 and J is TRBJ2-3, with D perhaps TRBD1 or TRBD2 (5 bases each). Germline-derived CDR1 and CDR2 are MGHRA and YSYEKL. Trimming left V 0 bases short and J 2 bases short, with 12 bases between. The CDR3 is 16 residues long. The CDR3 nucleotides read TGCGCCAGCAGCCAAGAACGAGGGGTCGCCACAGATACGCAGTATTTT. It codes for CASSQERGVATDTQYF.

The chain has TRBV6-5 and TRBJ1-5, with 7 bases matching TRBD1. The germline gives CDR1 MNHEY, CDR2 SVGAGI. The CDR3 sequence is 13 residues long. The V segment lost 5 bases and the J segment 5 bases; nucleotides outside the gene matches: 3. The CDR3 region has the DNA TGTGCCAGCAGTACTGACAGGGATCAGCCCCAGCATTTT. Translating gives CASSTDRDQPQHF.

This chain connects TRBV4-3 to TRBJ1-1, with D perhaps matching TRBD1 (5 bases). The CDR3 extends over 19 amino acids. Trimming took off 1 base at V and 4 bases at J, with 25 bases between the two ends. The V gene's germline CDR1 is LGHNA and CDR2 YSLEER. CDR3: CASSQVSQGRLLGSTEAFF. CDR3 in DNA: TGCGCCAGCAGCCAAGTGAGTCAGGGACGGCTTCTTGGATCCACTGAAGCTTTCTTT.

The J gene is TRBJ2-7, the V gene TRBV5-6; D might be TRBD2 (5 bases). CDR3 length: 14 amino acids. Per germline, CDR1 SGHDT and CDR2 YYEEEE. V lost 5 bases and J lost 2, with 14 bases in between. CDR3 sequence (DNA): TGTGCCAGCAGTCGACCTGAGGGTCCCTACGAGCAGTACTTC. The encoded protein is CASSRPEGPYEQYF.

This clone was seen a single time. The chain links TRBV19 to TRBJ1-2, with D perhaps matching TRBD1 (6 bases). Trimming cost V 7 bases and J 5 bases, with 17 bases left between them. The CDR3 extends over 14 amino acids. CDR1 and CDR2 (germline): LNHDA, SQIVND (reference sequence). The CDR3 bases are TGTGCCAGTACTAGAGACAGGAATTTTTATGGCTACACCTTC. This sequence encodes CASTRDRNFYGYTF.

This clone was seen once. The V call is TRBV19, the J call TRBJ2-5; maybe TRBD2 (6 bases). Germline V gives CDR1 LNHDA, CDR2 SQIVND (reference sequence). This CDR3 is 9 amino acids long. This chain's CDR3 is CAVRGTQYF. In DNA form, the CDR3 reads TGTGCTGTGCGGGGGACCCAGTACTTC.

This rearrangement joins TRBV7-6 to TRBJ2-5; TRBD1 matches 10 bases. The V segment lost 1 base and the J segment 1 base; nucleotides outside the gene matches: 3. The CDR3 sequence is 16 residues long. Germline V CDR1 and CDR2: SGHVS, FNYEAQ. The CDR3 region is CASSLGTGGGQETQYF. CDR3 nucleotides: TGTGCCAGCAGCTTAGGGACAGGGGGGGGCCAAGAGACCCAGTACTTC.

The chain couples TRBV5-4 to TRBJ1-3; D is ambiguous. The ends were cut back, 4 bases at V and 0 bases at J, with 8 bases in the middle. The V gene's germline CDR1 is SGHNT and CDR2 YYREEE (reference sequence). This CDR3 spans 14 amino acids. The CDR3 sequence is CASSLRGSGNTIYF. CDR3 in DNA: TGTGCCAGCAGCCTCCGTGGCTCTGGAAACACCATATATTTT.

The V gene is TRBV19, the J gene TRBJ2-2, with 9 bases aligning to TRBD2. The CDR3 is 16 amino acids. Losses at the gene ends were 7 bases for V and 6 bases for J; bases not matched to a gene: 12. Germline assignment: CDR1 LNHDA and CDR2 SQIVND (reference sequence). The CDR3 sequence: CASTRGRGGVAGELFF. The CDR3 DNA sequence: TGTGCCAGTACCCGGGGCCGCGGGGGGGTCGCCGGGGAGCTGTTTTTT.

This clone was counted once. This rearrangement joins TRBV5-6 to TRBJ2-7; TRBD2 is a possible D gene (5 bases). Germline CDR1 SGHDT, CDR2 YYEEEE. The V end lost 5 bases, the J end lost 2 bases, and 14 bases lay between the germline ends. The CDR3 runs to 14 residues. The CDR3 sequence is CASRVRGGTYEQYF. The CDR3 bases are TGTGCCAGCAGGGTCCGAGGAGGTACCTACGAGCAGTACTTC.

The chain combines TRBV7-2 with TRBJ1-3; D may be TRBD1 (5 bases). Trimming took off 5 bases at V and 2 bases at J, with 10 bases between the two ends. Germline loops: CDR1 SGHTA, CDR2 FQGNSA. This CDR3 region has 14 residues. CDR3 DNA: TGTGCCAGCAGCCCCGGGACGGCTGGAAACACCATATATTTT. Translation gives CASSPGTAGNTIYF.

The gene calls are TRBV25-1 and TRBJ2-1; 7 bases line up with TRBD2. The CDR3 has 14 amino acids. Per the germline V gene, CDR1 is MGHDK and CDR2 is SYGVNS. The trim removed 2 bases at V and 2 bases at J, leaving 0 bases unmatched. The CDR3 DNA is TGTGCCAGCAGTGAAAGCGGGACCTACAATGAGCAGTTCTTC. This translates into CASSESGTYNEQFF.

The rearrangement links TRBV7-3 to TRBJ1-2, with a weak D call TRBD1 (5 bases). This CDR3 has 15 residues. The germline gives CDR1 SGHTA, CDR2 FQGTGA. Between the trimmed V and J ends, which lost 4 bases and 2 bases, there was a span of 14 bases. The CDR3 sequence is CASSSPGSTNYGYTF. The DNA of the CDR3 is TGTGCCAGCAGCTCCCCAGGGTCAACAAACTATGGCTACACCTTC.

The chain joins TRBV27 to TRBJ2-7; maybe TRBD2 (5 bases). V lost 11 bases and J lost 0, with 8 bases in between. Germline assignment: CDR1 MNHEY and CDR2 SMNVEV (reference sequence). This CDR3 spans 11 amino acids. In DNA, the CDR3 is TGTGCCGGACGGGGCTCCTACGAGCAGTACTTC. Amino acid sequence: CAGRGSYEQYF.

The V call is TRBV3-1 (or the pseudogene TRBV3-2), the J call TRBJ1-2, with D possibly matching TRBD1 (5 bases). CDR1 and CDR2 (germline): LGHDT, YNNKEL (reference sequence). The CDR3 totals 14 residues. V lost 1 base, J lost 5 bases, and 11 bases lay in between. The CDR3 sequence is CASSQVGVGYGYTF. CDR3 nucleotides: TGTGCCAGCAGCCAAGTGGGGGTGGGATATGGCTACACCTTC.

The chain employs TRBV18 and TRBJ1-1; no clear D gene. The CDR3 contains 13 residues. The V and J ends lost 0 bases and 1 base respectively, with 3 bases between them. CDR1 and CDR2 (germline): KGHSH, LQKENI. CDR3 DNA: TGTGCCAGCTCACCACCGGGGAACACTGAAGCTTTCTTT. This encodes CASSPPGNTEAFF. The variable domain in full, completed from reference TRBV18 and TRBJ1-1, reads NAGVMQNPRHLVRRRGQEARLRCSPMKGHSHVYWYRQLPEEGLKFMVYLQKENIIDESGMPKERFSAEFPKEGPSILRIQQVVRGDSAAYFCASSPPGNTEAFFGQGTRLTVV.